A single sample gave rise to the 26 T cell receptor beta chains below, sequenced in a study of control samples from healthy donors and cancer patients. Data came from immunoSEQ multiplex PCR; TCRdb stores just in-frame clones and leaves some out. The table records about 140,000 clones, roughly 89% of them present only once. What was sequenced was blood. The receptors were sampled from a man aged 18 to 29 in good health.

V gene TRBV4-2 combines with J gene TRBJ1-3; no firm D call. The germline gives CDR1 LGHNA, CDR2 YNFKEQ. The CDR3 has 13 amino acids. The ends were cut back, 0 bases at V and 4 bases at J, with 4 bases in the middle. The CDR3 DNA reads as TGTGCCAGCAGCCAAGAATCCGGAAACACCATATATTTT. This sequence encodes CASSQESGNTIYF.

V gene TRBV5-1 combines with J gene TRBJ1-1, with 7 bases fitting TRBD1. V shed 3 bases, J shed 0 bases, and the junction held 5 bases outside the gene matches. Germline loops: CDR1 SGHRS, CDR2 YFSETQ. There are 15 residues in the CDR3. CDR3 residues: CASSSGQILNTEAFF. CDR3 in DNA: TGCGCCAGCAGCTCGGGACAGATATTGAACACTGAAGCTTTCTTT.

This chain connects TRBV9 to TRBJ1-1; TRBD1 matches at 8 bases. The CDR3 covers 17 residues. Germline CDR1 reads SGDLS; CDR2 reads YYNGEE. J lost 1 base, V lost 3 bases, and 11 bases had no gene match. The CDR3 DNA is TGTGCCAGCAGCGCAGCAGGGGGCCCCCTCCCGAACACTGAAGCTTTCTTT. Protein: CASSAAGGPLPNTEAFF.

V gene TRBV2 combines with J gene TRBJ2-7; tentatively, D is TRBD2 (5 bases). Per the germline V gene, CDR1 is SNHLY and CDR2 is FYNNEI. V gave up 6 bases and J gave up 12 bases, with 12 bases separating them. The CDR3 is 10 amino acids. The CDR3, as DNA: TGTGCCAGCAGGCTACTAGGGCTGTACTTC. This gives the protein CASRLLGLYF.

DNA for the CDR3: TGTGCCAGCAGCCTAAACCCGGGACTTGTATACGAGCAGTACTTC. It translates to CASSLNPGLVYEQYF. This sequence joins TRBV7-2 and TRBJ2-7, with D possibly matching TRBD2 (6 bases). Germline V lookup: CDR1 SGHTA, CDR2 FQGNSA. Trimming took 5 bases from V and 4 from J, leaving 18 bases between them. The CDR3 totals 15 residues.

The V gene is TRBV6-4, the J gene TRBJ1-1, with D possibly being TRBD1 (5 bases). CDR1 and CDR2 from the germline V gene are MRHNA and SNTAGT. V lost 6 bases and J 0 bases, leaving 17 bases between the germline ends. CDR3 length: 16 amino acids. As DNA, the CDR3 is TGTGCCAGCAGAGTGTTTGGAGGGGATTTGAACACTGAAGCTTTCTTT. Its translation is CASRVFGGDLNTEAFF.

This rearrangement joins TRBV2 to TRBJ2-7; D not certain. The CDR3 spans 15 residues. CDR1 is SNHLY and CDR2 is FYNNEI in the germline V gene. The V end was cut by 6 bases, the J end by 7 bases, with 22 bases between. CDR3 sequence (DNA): TGTGCCAGCAGCCCCGTCCAATTCGGAAGTGCGGAGCAGTACTTC. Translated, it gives CASSPVQFGSAEQYF.

The CDR3 protein is CASSLRLAGGQETQYF. CDR3 bases: TGTGCCAGCAGTTTGAGGCTAGCGGGAGGTCAAGAGACCCAGTACTTC. The chain recombines TRBV28 with TRBJ2-5; 11 bases line up with TRBD2. Germline V gene sequence: CDR1 MDHEN, CDR2 SYDVKM. CDR3 length equals 16 residues. Trimming took 3 bases from V and 2 from J; bases not matched to a gene: 5.

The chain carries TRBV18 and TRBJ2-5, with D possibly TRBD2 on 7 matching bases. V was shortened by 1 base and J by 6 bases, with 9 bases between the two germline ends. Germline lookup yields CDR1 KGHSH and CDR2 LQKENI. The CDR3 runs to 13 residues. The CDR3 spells CASSPQGGQTQYF. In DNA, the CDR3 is TGTGCCAGCTCACCACAGGGGGGGCAGACCCAGTACTTC.

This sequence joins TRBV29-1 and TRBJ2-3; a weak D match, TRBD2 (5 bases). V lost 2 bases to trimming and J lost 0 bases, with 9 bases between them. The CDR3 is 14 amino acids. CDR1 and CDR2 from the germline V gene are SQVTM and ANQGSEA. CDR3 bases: TGCAGCGTTGAAACGGGGTCTAGCACAGATACGCAGTATTTT. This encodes CSVETGSSTDTQYF.

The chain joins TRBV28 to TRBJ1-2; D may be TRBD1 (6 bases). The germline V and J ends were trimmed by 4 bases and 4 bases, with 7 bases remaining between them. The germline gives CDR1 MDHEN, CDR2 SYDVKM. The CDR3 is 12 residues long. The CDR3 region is CASSSGAYGYTF. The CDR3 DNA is TGTGCCAGCAGTTCAGGGGCCTATGGCTACACCTTC.

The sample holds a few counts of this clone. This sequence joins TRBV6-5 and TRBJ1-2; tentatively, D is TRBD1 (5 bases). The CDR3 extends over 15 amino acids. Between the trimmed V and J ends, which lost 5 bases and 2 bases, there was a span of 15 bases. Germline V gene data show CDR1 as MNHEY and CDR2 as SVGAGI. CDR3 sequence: CASSPRDGQNYGYTF. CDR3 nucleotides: TGTGCCAGCAGTCCTCGGGACGGACAAAACTATGGCTACACCTTC.

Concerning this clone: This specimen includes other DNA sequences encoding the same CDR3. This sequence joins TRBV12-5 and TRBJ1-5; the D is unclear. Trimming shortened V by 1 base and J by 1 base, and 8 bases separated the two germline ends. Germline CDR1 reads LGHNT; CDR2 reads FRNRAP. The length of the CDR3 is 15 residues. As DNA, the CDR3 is TGTGCTAGTGGTTTGGGGCGGCCGAGCAATCAGCCCCAGCATTTT. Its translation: CASGLGRPSNQPQHF.

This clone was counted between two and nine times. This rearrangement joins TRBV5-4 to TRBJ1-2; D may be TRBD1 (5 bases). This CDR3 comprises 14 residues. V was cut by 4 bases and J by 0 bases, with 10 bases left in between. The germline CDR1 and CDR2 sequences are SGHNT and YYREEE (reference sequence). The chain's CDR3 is CASSGVTANYGYTF. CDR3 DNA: TGTGCCAGCAGCGGGGTGACAGCTAACTATGGCTACACCTTC.

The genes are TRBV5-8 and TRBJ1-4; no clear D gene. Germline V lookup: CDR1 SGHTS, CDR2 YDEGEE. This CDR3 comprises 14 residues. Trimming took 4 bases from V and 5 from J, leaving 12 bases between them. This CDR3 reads CASSPGGVNEKLFF. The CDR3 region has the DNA TGTGCCAGCAGCCCGGGTGGGGTAAATGAAAAACTGTTTTTT.

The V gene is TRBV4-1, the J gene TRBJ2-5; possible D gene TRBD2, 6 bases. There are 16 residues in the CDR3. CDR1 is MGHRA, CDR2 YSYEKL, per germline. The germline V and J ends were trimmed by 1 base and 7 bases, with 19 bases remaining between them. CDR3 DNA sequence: TGCGCCAGCAGCCAAGGCAGTAGACGGGACTGGGGGACCCAGTACTTC. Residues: CASSQGSRRDWGTQYF.

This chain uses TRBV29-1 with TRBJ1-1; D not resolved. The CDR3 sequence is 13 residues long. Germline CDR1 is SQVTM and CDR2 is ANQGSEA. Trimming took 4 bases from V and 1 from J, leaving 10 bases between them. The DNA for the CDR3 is TGCAGCGTTGCGGAGGGATCGAACACTGAAGCTTTCTTT. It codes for CSVAEGSNTEAFF.

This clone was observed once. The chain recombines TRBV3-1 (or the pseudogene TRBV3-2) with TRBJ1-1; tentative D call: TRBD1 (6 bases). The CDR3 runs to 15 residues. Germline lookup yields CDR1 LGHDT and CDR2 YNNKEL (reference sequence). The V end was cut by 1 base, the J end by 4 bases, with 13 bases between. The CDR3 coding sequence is TGTGCCAGCAGCCAAGCGGCAGGGGCTGGCACTGAAGCTTTCTTT. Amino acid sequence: CASSQAAGAGTEAFF.

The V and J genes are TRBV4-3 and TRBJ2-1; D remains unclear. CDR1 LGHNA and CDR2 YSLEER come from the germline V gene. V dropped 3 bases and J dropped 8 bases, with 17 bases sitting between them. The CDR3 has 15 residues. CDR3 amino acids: CASSQGFLANHEQFF. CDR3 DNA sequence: TGCGCCAGCAGCCAGGGGTTTTTGGCGAATCATGAGCAGTTCTTC.

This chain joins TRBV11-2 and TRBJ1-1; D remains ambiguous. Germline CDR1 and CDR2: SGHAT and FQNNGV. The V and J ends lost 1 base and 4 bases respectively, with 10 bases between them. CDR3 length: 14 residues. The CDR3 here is CASSLVYAGTEAFF. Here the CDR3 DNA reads TGTGCCAGCAGCTTAGTCTACGCGGGCACTGAAGCTTTCTTT.

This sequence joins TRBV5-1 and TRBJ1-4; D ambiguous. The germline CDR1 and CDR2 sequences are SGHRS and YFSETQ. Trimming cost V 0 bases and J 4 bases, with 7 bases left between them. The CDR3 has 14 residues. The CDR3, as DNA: TGCGCCAGCAGCTTGGTAGGAGATAATGAAAAACTGTTTTTT. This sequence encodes CASSLVGDNEKLFF. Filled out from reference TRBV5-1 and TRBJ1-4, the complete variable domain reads KAGVTQTPRYLIKTRGQQVTLSCSPISGHRSVSWYQQTPGQGLQFLFEYFSETQRNKGNFPGRFSGRQFSNSRSEMNVSTLELGDSALYLCASSLVGDNEKLFFGSGTQLSVL.

CDR3 residues: CASSLGLAGGQETQYF. In DNA form, the CDR3 reads TGTGCCAGCAGCCTTGGACTAGCGGGGGGCCAAGAGACCCAGTACTTC. The chain uses TRBV9 and TRBJ2-5, with 14 positions matching TRBD2. The CDR3 totals 16 residues. V lost 4 bases, J lost 1 base, and 3 bases stayed unmatched. CDR1 is SGDLS and CDR2 is YYNGEE in the germline V gene.

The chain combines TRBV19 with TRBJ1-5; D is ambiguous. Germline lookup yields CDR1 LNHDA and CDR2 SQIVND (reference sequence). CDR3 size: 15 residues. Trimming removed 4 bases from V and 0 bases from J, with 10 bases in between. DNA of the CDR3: TGTGCCAGTAGTAGCTGGCAGAATAGCAATCAGCCCCAGCATTTT. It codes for CASSSWQNSNQPQHF.

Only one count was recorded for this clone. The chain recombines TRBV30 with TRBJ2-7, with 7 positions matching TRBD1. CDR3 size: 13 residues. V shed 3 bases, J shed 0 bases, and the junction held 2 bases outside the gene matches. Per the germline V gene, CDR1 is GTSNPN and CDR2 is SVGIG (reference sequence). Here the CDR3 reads CAWRGDSSYEQYF. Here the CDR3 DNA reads TGTGCCTGGAGAGGGGACAGCTCCTACGAGCAGTACTTC.

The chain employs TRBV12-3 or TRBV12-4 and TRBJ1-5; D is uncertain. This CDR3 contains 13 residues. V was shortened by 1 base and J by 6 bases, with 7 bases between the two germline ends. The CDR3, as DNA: TGTGCCAGCAGTTTAGACTTTCTTCAGCCCCAGCATTTT. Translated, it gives CASSLDFLQPQHF.

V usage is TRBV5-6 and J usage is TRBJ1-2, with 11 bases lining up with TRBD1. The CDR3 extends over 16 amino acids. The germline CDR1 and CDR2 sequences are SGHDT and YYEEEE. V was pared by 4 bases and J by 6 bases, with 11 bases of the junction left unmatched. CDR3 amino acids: CASSAGQGAFMHGYTF. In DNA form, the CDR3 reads TGTGCCAGCAGCGCCGGACAGGGGGCTTTTATGCATGGCTACACCTTC.